This T cell receptor beta chain was sequenced during a study of blood T cell repertoires in COVID-19. As for the study in general: The United States, Italy and Spain provided the acute and convalescent COVID-19 samples. PBMCs, B-cell-depleted T cells, or T cells were the source of the cDNA or gDNA that made up the material.

Germline V lookup: CDR1 DFQATT, CDR2 SNEGSKA (reference sequence). CDR3 length: 17 amino acids. Unmatched junction bases numbered 13, after V lost 3 bases and J lost 4 bases. Authors' analysis steps: Reference gene primers were amplified, and this amplification served to estimate nucleated cell counts. Sequencing was performed with immunoSEQ multiplex PCR; in TCRdb, only in-frame clones are kept and a portion is missing. V and J calls plus clone size are reproduced from that table; the DNA served to infer D and trimming. The profile shows approximately 350,000 clones, approximately 82% of them singletons.

Sequencing input: peripheral blood. This TCR was recovered from a man aged 25-45 years with active or convalescent COVID-19. This chain links TRBV20-1 with TRBJ1-2; 11 positions match TRBD1. CDR3 nucleotides: TGCAGTGCTAGTTCCGGACAGGGGGCTATTATGGTCTATGGCTACACCTTC. Its protein is CSASSGQGAIMVYGYTF.